The T cell receptor beta chain described here comes from a study of CD8+ T cells in alopecia areata. General study points: Scalp clonality and expanded CD8+ clones among the top 100 were significantly decreased by tofacitinib.

V dropped 6 bases and J dropped 0; count of bases not matched to a gene: 10. The CDR3 sequence is 18 residues long. Germline V CDR1 and CDR2: SGHTA, FQGNSA. Details on this clone: Its antigen is still unknown.

Sample treatment: oral pan-JAK inhibitor, 5-10 mg twice daily. TCR sequencing used cDNA made by reverse transcription of extracted RNA. Repertoires were generated with immunoSEQ multiplex PCR, while TCRdb's copy carries only in-frame clones and drops some. Among approximately 140,000 clones, about four fifths were seen once, and the ten largest hold around 25%. The V and J genes are TRBV7-2 and TRBJ2-1; 11 bases are a match to TRBD2. The material was CD8+ T cells sorted from blood, obtained at week 4, from a patient treated with tofacitinib. The clonotype was recovered from a human donor with alopecia areata. CDR3 sequence (DNA): TGTGCCAGCAGGGGGACTAGCGGCCCAGTGACCTCCTACAATGAGCAGTTCTTC. Translating it yields CASRGTSGPVTSYNEQFF. Filled out from reference TRBV7-2 and TRBJ2-1, the complete variable domain reads GAGVSQSPSNKVTEKGKDVELRCDPISGHTALYWYRQSLGQGLEFLIYFQGNSAPDKSGLPSDRFSAERTGGSVSTLTIQRTQQEDSAVYLCASRGTSGPVTSYNEQFFGPGTRLTVL.